These 26 T cell receptor beta chains came from one sample sequenced in a study of blood T cell repertoires in COVID-19 (TCRdb year 2020). Library preparation employed the immunoSEQ multiplex PCR assay. The source is immuneACCESS, and TCRdb retained only in-frame sequences with V and J called. Part of the clones is not carried over; for the studies checked, unresolved V genes explain less than half of this, and the remainder is unexplained. A total of about 250,000 clones appear in this sample, 80% to 90% of them only once. Roughly 4% of the sample is held by the ten biggest clonotypes. Sequencing used PBMCs or T cells enriched from blood (not recorded which). Source of these receptors: a woman aged 30 to 39 who had recovered from COVID-19.

The rearrangement uses TRBV29-1 and TRBJ2-3; TRBD2 might be the D (6 bases). Trimming took 7 bases from V and 5 from J, leaving 13 bases between them. CDR3 length equals 12 residues. The germline V gene has CDR1 SQVTM and CDR2 ANQGSEA. Here the CDR3 reads CSAFWGVDTQYF. The CDR3 nucleotides read TGCAGCGCCTTCTGGGGGGTAGATACGCAGTATTTT.

The rearrangement uses TRBV9 and TRBJ2-1; possible D gene TRBD1, 5 bases. The germline V gene encodes CDR1 SGDLS and CDR2 YYNGEE. The CDR3 totals 14 residues. Trimming took off 0 bases at V and 8 bases at J, with 12 bases between the two ends. DNA for the CDR3: TGTGCCAGCAGCGTAGAGGACACTTTATATGAGCAGTTCTTC. It is translated as CASSVEDTLYEQFF.

The chain carries TRBV14 and TRBJ2-7; 8 nucleotides line up with TRBD2. CDR1 SGHDN and CDR2 FVKESK come from the germline V gene. Germline trimming cut 4 bases from V and 2 bases from J; bases unmatched to any gene: 13. The CDR3 has 17 amino acids. Here the CDR3 reads CASSPFGTLAGAYEQYF. CDR3 DNA sequence: TGTGCCAGCAGCCCCTTTGGCACTCTAGCGGGCGCCTACGAGCAGTACTTC.

A remark on this clone: In the same sample, other DNA sequences code for this CDR3. The chain couples TRBV4-1 to TRBJ2-2; D remains ambiguous. The germline CDR1 and CDR2 sequences are MGHRA and YSYEKL. CDR3 size: 12 residues. Trimming took 1 base from V and 7 from J, leaving 4 bases between them. CDR3 protein: CASSQAGGELFF. The CDR3 DNA reads TGCGCCAGCAGCCAAGCGGGCGGGGAGCTGTTTTTT.

The chain links TRBV27 to TRBJ1-5, with D possibly matching TRBD1 (5 bases). Between the trimmed V and J ends, which lost 3 bases and 0 bases, there was a span of 12 bases. Germline V gene sequence: CDR1 MNHEY, CDR2 SMNVEV (reference sequence). The CDR3 runs to 16 residues. The CDR3 loop reads CASSFRGIDSNQPQHF. DNA for the CDR3: TGTGCCAGCAGTTTCCGGGGGATAGATAGCAATCAGCCCCAGCATTTT.

In its sample, this clone was seen a few times. V gene TRBV13 combines with J gene TRBJ2-2; D ambiguous. This CDR3 comprises 13 residues. V lost 2 bases to trimming and J lost 5 bases, with 6 bases between them. The germline V gene has CDR1 PRHDT and CDR2 FYEKMQ (reference sequence). The CDR3 bases are TGTGCCAGCAGCTTACTGGCTACCGGGGAGCTGTTTTTT. Translating gives CASSLLATGELFF.

The V gene is TRBV29-1, the J gene TRBJ2-3; the D gene is possibly TRBD2 (6 bases). V was pared by 0 bases and J by 4 bases, with 14 bases between. Germline values: CDR1 SQVTM, CDR2 ANQGSEA. This CDR3 region has 15 residues. CDR3 in amino acids: CSVEDRGELPDTQYF. In nucleotides, the CDR3 is TGCAGCGTTGAAGATCGCGGGGAGCTACCAGATACGCAGTATTTT.

This chain uses TRBV28 with TRBJ1-2; 8 bases are a match to TRBD1. This CDR3 comprises 13 residues. From germline, CDR1 is MDHEN and CDR2 SYDVKM. The ends lost 6 bases at V and 4 bases at J; junction bases unmatched: 4. CDR3 DNA sequence: TGTGCCAGCAGGGCAGGGGGCCCCTATGGCTACACCTTC. As protein: CASRAGGPYGYTF.

This clone was observed a single time. This chain links TRBV5-6 with TRBJ2-3; unclear D gene. In germline, CDR1 is SGHDT, CDR2 YYEEEE. The CDR3 has 12 amino acids. The V and J ends lost 1 base and 6 bases respectively, with 6 bases between them. CDR3 residues: CASSLRLDTQYF. The CDR3 DNA reads as TGTGCCAGCAGCTTGAGACTTGATACGCAGTATTTT.

The chain uses TRBV19 and TRBJ1-4; 7 positions match TRBD1. This CDR3 region has 14 residues. From germline, CDR1 is LNHDA and CDR2 SQIVND (reference sequence). Germline trimming cut 5 bases from V and 6 bases from J; bases unmatched to any gene: 6. CDR3 nucleotide sequence: TGTGCCAGTAGTCCGGACAGGTCGGATGAAAAACTGTTTTTT. Protein: CASSPDRSDEKLFF.

The chain combines TRBV28 with TRBJ2-1, with 8 bases matching TRBD2. Germline values: CDR1 MDHEN, CDR2 SYDVKM. The CDR3 contains 15 residues. V shed 3 bases, J shed 6 bases, and the junction held 7 bases outside the gene matches. The CDR3 spells CASSFPAGVSNEQFF. CDR3 DNA: TGTGCCAGCAGTTTTCCAGCGGGGGTGTCCAATGAGCAGTTCTTC.

The chain has TRBV28 and TRBJ2-1, with TRBD2 as a possible D gene (5 bases). The germline CDR1 and CDR2 sequences are MDHEN and SYDVKM. This CDR3 comprises 15 residues. Trimming removed 7 bases at V and 4 bases at J, with 17 bases between. CDR3 region: CASNQLGQLYNEQFF. The DNA of the CDR3 is TGTGCCAGCAACCAACTAGGGCAGCTATACAATGAGCAGTTCTTC.

The rearrangement links TRBV2 to TRBJ2-7, with 9 bases lining up with TRBD2. The CDR3 length is 16 residues. V dropped 6 bases and J dropped 3; count of bases not matched to a gene: 12. From germline, CDR1 is SNHLY and CDR2 FYNNEI. CDR3 residues: CASSNPSGETYYEQYF. In DNA form, the CDR3 reads TGTGCCAGCAGCAACCCTAGCGGGGAAACTTACTACGAGCAGTACTTC.

The chain combines TRBV2 with TRBJ1-6; no definite D call. In germline, CDR1 is SNHLY, CDR2 FYNNEI. Trimming cost V 8 bases and J 3 bases, with 14 bases left between them. The CDR3 loop spans 15 amino acids. The CDR3 region is CASQPLTNYNSPLHF. The CDR3, as DNA: TGTGCCAGCCAGCCCTTGACAAACTATAATTCACCCCTCCACTTT.

Regarding this clone: A much larger clonotype is one base distant, so this may be a read error. V and J are TRBV27 and TRBJ2-7; no firm D call. Germline V gives CDR1 MNHEY, CDR2 SMNVEV (reference sequence). Deletions cut 4 bases from V and 3 bases from J, with 7 bases between. The length of the CDR3 is 12 residues. The CDR3, as DNA: TGTGCCAGCAGTTCTGGGCTCTACGAGCAGTACTTC. Its protein product is CASSSGLYEQYF.

This clone was seen only once. The V and J genes are TRBV14 and TRBJ2-1; TRBD1 is a possible D gene (5 bases). Germline-derived CDR1 and CDR2 are SGHDN and FVKESK. The CDR3 has 16 amino acids. The V gene lost 5 bases and the J gene lost 4 bases, with 18 bases spanning the gap. Written as DNA, the CDR3 is TGTGCCAGCAGCTCAATTTATGCTACAGGATACAATGAGCAGTTCTTC. Its protein product is CASSSIYATGYNEQFF.

This rearrangement joins TRBV3-1 (or the pseudogene TRBV3-2) to TRBJ1-2, with D hard to call. The CDR3 contains 17 residues. CDR1 is LGHDT, CDR2 YNNKEL, per germline (reference sequence). V gave up 1 base and J gave up 0 bases, with 15 bases separating them. The DNA for the CDR3 is TGTGCCAGCAGCCAAGCCCGCAGTTTCTCAGCTAACTATGGCTACACCTTC. Its protein is CASSQARSFSANYGYTF.

The sample holds a few counts of this clone. Other DNA sequences in this specimen translate into the identical CDR3. The chain has TRBV25-1 and TRBJ2-5; D perhaps matches TRBD2 (6 bases). Germline CDR1 is MGHDK and CDR2 is SYGVNS. The CDR3 sequence is 15 residues long. V was pared by 2 bases and J by 2 bases, with 12 bases between. The CDR3 DNA reads as TGTGCCAGCAGTGAACCGACAAGCGGGCAAGAGACCCAGTACTTC. Translating it yields CASSEPTSGQETQYF.

The rearrangement uses TRBV15 and TRBJ1-2; D gene uncertain. Germline lookup yields CDR1 LNHNV and CDR2 YYDKDF (reference sequence). V dropped 0 bases and J dropped 0 bases, with 11 bases sitting between them. The CDR3 sequence is 16 residues long. This CDR3 is CATSRDLTGSNYGYTF. The CDR3 DNA is TGTGCCACCAGCAGAGATCTTACGGGATCTAACTATGGCTACACCTTC.

This clone has a handful of counts. The CDR3 loop is CASRTGGNTEAFF. As DNA, the CDR3 is TGTGCCAGCAGGACAGGGGGGAACACTGAAGCTTTCTTT. This sequence joins TRBV5-6 and TRBJ1-1, with 9 bases aligning to TRBD1. Germline CDR1 and CDR2: SGHDT and YYEEEE. Trimming cost V 5 bases and J 1 base; bases outside gene matches: 0. The CDR3 covers 13 residues.

This chain joins TRBV7-9 and TRBJ2-5; 12 bases map to TRBD2. The CDR3 totals 16 residues. The V segment lost 4 bases and the J segment 14 bases; nucleotides outside the gene matches: 17. Looked up from germline, CDR1 is SEHNR and CDR2 is FQNEAQ (reference sequence). DNA of the CDR3: TGTGCCAGCAGCTCGTCCCTAGCGGGAGGGCCCGGCAGGAGATACTTC. Translated, it gives CASSSSLAGGPGRRYF.

The V gene is TRBV2, the J gene TRBJ2-1, with 8 positions matching TRBD1. CDR1 SNHLY and CDR2 FYNNEI come from the germline V gene. This CDR3 is built from 15 residues. The J segment lost 3 bases and the V segment lost 5 bases, leaving 6 bases of the junction unmatched. The CDR3 region is CASSWDRTIYNEQFF. DNA for the CDR3: TGTGCCAGCAGTTGGGACAGGACCATCTACAATGAGCAGTTCTTC.

V usage is TRBV28 and J usage is TRBJ1-6; D not certain. This CDR3 has 14 amino acids. From germline, CDR1 is MDHEN and CDR2 SYDVKM. Trimming removed 3 bases at V and 5 bases at J, with 8 bases between. The CDR3 loop reads CASSFSLDNSPLHF. In DNA form, the CDR3 reads TGTGCCAGCAGTTTCTCTCTCGATAATTCACCCCTCCACTTT.

The chain links TRBV19 to TRBJ2-3; 11 bases match TRBD1. The junction had 5 bases not matched to a gene; V was cut back by 4 bases and J by 5 bases. CDR1 and CDR2 (germline): LNHDA, SQIVND (reference sequence). The CDR3 has 15 amino acids. In nucleotides, the CDR3 is TGTGCCAGTAGTAAAAGGGACAGGGGGAGAGATACGCAGTATTTT. Protein: CASSKRDRGRDTQYF.

The V and J genes are TRBV7-9 and TRBJ1-1, with 9 bases fitting TRBD1. This CDR3 contains 15 residues. From germline, CDR1 is SEHNR and CDR2 FQNEAQ (reference sequence). With 4 bases clipped from V and 3 bases from J, the junction kept 6 bases outside the gene matches. The CDR3 sequence is CASSSTGGAYTEAFF. In nucleotides, the CDR3 is TGTGCCAGCAGCTCAACAGGGGGCGCGTACACTGAAGCTTTCTTT.

This chain uses TRBV3-1 (or the pseudogene TRBV3-2) with TRBJ1-2; the D gene is possibly TRBD1 (6 bases). The CDR3 is 13 amino acids. In germline, CDR1 is LGHDT, CDR2 YNNKEL (reference sequence). The germline V and J ends were trimmed by 8 bases and 7 bases, with 17 bases remaining between them. CDR3 residues: CASAPDSPSGYTF. The CDR3 DNA reads TGTGCCAGCGCCCCGGACAGTCCTTCTGGCTACACCTTC.